This note documents a single T cell receptor (beta chain) sequence. RNA, at about 0.5 to 1 ug, was reverse transcribed with random hexamers. TCRdb redid the calling of the immunoSEQ multiplex PCR reads with MiXCR, one entry per CDR3 protein. Of fewer than 300,000 distinct CDR3 sequences in the sample, roughly 84% were seen once. These data originate in a study of CD8 T cells in Susac syndrome. The CDR3 contains 15 residues. The germline V gene encodes CDR1 SGHVS and CDR2 FNYEAQ. V shed 5 bases, J shed 2 bases, and the junction held 7 bases outside the gene matches. This clonotype was obtained from a human donor with multiple sclerosis. V gene TRBV7-6 combines with J gene TRBJ2-7, with 9 bases fitting TRBD1. Sequencing input: CD8+ T cells from PBMCs. The CDR3 spells CASSPGTGTTYEQYF. The CDR3 coding sequence is TGTGCCAGCAGCCCCGGGACAGGGACAACCTACGAGCAGTACTTC. The full variable domain, rest sourced from reference TRBV7-6 and TRBJ2-7, is GAGVSQSPRYKVTKRGQDVALRCDPISGHVSLYWYRQALGQGPEFLTYFNYEAQQDKSGLPNDRFSAERPEGSISTLTIQRTEQRDSAMYRCASSPGTGTTYEQYFGPGTRLTVT.